The 15 T cell receptor beta chains reported below all come from one sample, sequenced in a study of T cells in Graves' hyperthyroidism and ophthalmopathy. Researchers amplified the TCR beta CDR3 regions from RNA transcripts. A set of HTBI primers served as the primers for a first-round RT-PCR of the TCR CDR3. TCRdb itself ran the multiplex PCR reads through MiXCR, one entry per CDR3 protein. The sample yields approximately 490,000 distinct CDR3 sequences, less than 25% seen once. The sequenced sample was blood. These receptors were collected from a woman between 65 and 79 years old with Graves' ophthalmopathy.

This clonotype was recorded at least ten times. V gene TRBV2 combines with J gene TRBJ2-7, with D perhaps TRBD2 (6 bases). This CDR3 is 13 amino acids long. CDR1 and CDR2 (germline): SNHLY, FYNNEI. V was trimmed by 6 bases and J by 3 bases, leaving 12 bases between them. CDR3 sequence: CASRVAVFYEQYF. The CDR3 bases are TGTGCCAGCAGGGTAGCGGTATTCTACGAGCAGTACTTC.

In its sample, this clonotype was seen many times. The J gene is TRBJ2-1, the V gene TRBV6-2 or TRBV6-3, with 7 bases that match TRBD1. Losses at the gene ends were 6 bases for V and 0 bases for J; bases not matched to a gene: 5. This CDR3 is 15 amino acids long. CDR1 and CDR2 from the germline V gene are MNHEY and SVGEGT. CDR3 in DNA: TGTGCCAGCAGCATACGGGACAGCTCCTACAATGAGCAGTTCTTC. Translated, it gives CASSIRDSSYNEQFF.

CDR3 loop: CASSIGGGRDEQYF. Written as DNA, the CDR3 is TGTGCCAGTAGTATAGGAGGGGGGCGCGACGAGCAGTACTTC. The chain recombines TRBV19 with TRBJ2-7; D is perhaps TRBD1 or TRBD2 (6 bases each). CDR3 length equals 14 residues. Looked up from germline, CDR1 is LNHDA and CDR2 is SQIVND (reference sequence). Between the trimmed V and J ends, which lost 1 base and 5 bases, there was a span of 12 bases.

This clonotype was seen repeatedly, ten times or more. The J gene is TRBJ1-2, the V gene TRBV6-1, with D uncertain. Germline-derived CDR1 and CDR2 are MNHNS and SASEGT. This CDR3 region has 14 residues. The V end lost 3 bases, the J end lost 3 bases, and 11 bases lay between the germline ends. CDR3 coding DNA: TGTGCCAGCAGTGATGGGCCGGGAGACTATGGCTACACCTTC. Its translation: CASSDGPGDYGYTF.

This clonotype appeared a few times. This sequence joins TRBV6-2 or TRBV6-3 and TRBJ1-1, with D hard to call. The germline V gene has CDR1 MNHEY and CDR2 SVGEGT. The CDR3 extends over 13 amino acids. V lost 7 bases, J lost 0 bases, and 9 bases lay in between. This CDR3 reads CASKGRVNTEAFF. The CDR3 DNA reads as TGTGCCAGCAAAGGGCGGGTGAACACTGAAGCTTTCTTT.

This clonotype has more than one count but fewer than ten. The chain joins TRBV3-1 to TRBJ2-2, with 7 bases fitting TRBD2. The CDR3 covers 16 residues. Germline CDR1 is LGHDT and CDR2 is YNNKEL (reference sequence). Trimming at V came to 3 bases and at J to 1 base, leaving 5 bases not matched to a gene. The CDR3 sequence: CASSQFPSGNTGELFF. The CDR3 nucleotides read TGTGCCAGCAGCCAGTTCCCTAGCGGGAACACCGGGGAGCTGTTTTTT. The variable domain in full, completed from reference TRBV3-1 and TRBJ2-2, reads DTAVSQTPKYLVTQMGNDKSIKCEQNLGHDTMYWYKQDSKKFLKIMFSYNNKELIINETVPNRFSPKSPDKAHLNLHINSLELGDSAVYFCASSQFPSGNTGELFFGEGSRLTVL.

The chain is built from TRBV7-9 and TRBJ1-2; 7 nucleotides line up with TRBD1. V lost 7 bases and J lost 9; bases outside the gene matches: 17. Germline CDR1 SEHNR, CDR2 FQNEAQ (reference sequence). The CDR3 covers 15 residues. The chain's CDR3 is CASTPGSGVGGSYTF. CDR3 bases: TGTGCCAGCACCCCGGGATCGGGGGTAGGGGGCAGCTACACCTTC.

This clonotype appeared a few times. This chain connects TRBV6-1 to TRBJ1-3; D call uncertain. The ends were cut back, 5 bases at V and 4 bases at J, with 18 bases in the middle. The CDR3 covers 16 residues. Germline assignment: CDR1 MNHNS and CDR2 SASEGT. CDR3 residues: CASSYQWGVAGNTIYF. Written as DNA, the CDR3 is TGTGCCAGCAGTTATCAATGGGGTGTTGCGGGAAACACCATATATTTT.

This clonotype was counted a single time. One end of the junction fails to match germline, which may point to a read error. The chain joins TRBV29-1 to TRBJ1-1; weak D call: TRBD1 (5 bases). The CDR3 has 11 residues. Germline CDR1 reads SQVTM; CDR2 reads ANQGSEA. The CDR3 here is CSVAGNAEAFF. In nucleotides, the CDR3 is TGCAGCGTGGCAGGGAACGCTGAAGCTTTCTTT.

The rearrangement joins TRBV19 to TRBJ1-1; no definite D call. V dropped 3 bases and J dropped 0 bases, with 17 bases sitting between them. There are 17 residues in the CDR3. Germline V gene sequence: CDR1 LNHDA, CDR2 SQIVND (reference sequence). The CDR3 sequence is CASSMSPLSGLNTEAFF. As DNA, the CDR3 is TGTGCCAGTAGTATGTCCCCCCTATCGGGCTTGAACACTGAAGCTTTCTTT.

This clonotype occurred many times. The V gene is TRBV3-1, the J gene TRBJ1-1; D perhaps matches TRBD1 (5 bases). Germline V gives CDR1 LGHDT, CDR2 YNNKEL (reference sequence). The ends were cut back, 5 bases at V and 3 bases at J, with 10 bases in the middle. CDR3 length equals 13 residues. The CDR3: CASSALGHTEAFF. In nucleotides, the CDR3 is TGTGCCAGCAGCGCCCTGGGACACACTGAAGCTTTCTTT.

J is TRBJ1-1 and V is TRBV5-1, with TRBD1 matching over 8 bases. Germline V CDR1 and CDR2: SGHRS, YFSETQ. The CDR3 spans 12 residues. Germline trimming cut 4 bases from V and 7 bases from J; bases unmatched to any gene: 3. The CDR3 reads CASSLGQGEAFF. For the CDR3, the DNA is TGCGCCAGCAGCCTCGGACAGGGTGAAGCTTTCTTT.

This sequence joins TRBV20-1 and TRBJ2-7; D possibly uses TRBD1 or TRBD2 (5 bases each). The germline V gene encodes CDR1 DFQATT and CDR2 SNEGSKA (reference sequence). The CDR3 covers 13 residues. The germline V and J ends were trimmed by 6 bases and 0 bases, with 12 bases remaining between them. CDR3 sequence reads: CSAARGDSYEQYF. The CDR3 region has the DNA TGCAGTGCCGCAAGGGGAGACTCCTACGAGCAGTACTTC.

The count of this clonotype is one. The V call is TRBV7-3, the J call TRBJ2-6, with TRBD2 matching over 11 bases. Germline lookup yields CDR1 SGHTA and CDR2 FQGTGA. V gave up 6 bases and J gave up 4 bases; unmatched junction bases: 11. CDR3 length equals 18 residues. Written as DNA, the CDR3 is TGTGCCAGCAGGCCTTTAGCGGGAGGGGTGAACGGGGCCAACGTCCTGACTTTC. Protein product: CASRPLAGGVNGANVLTF.

J is TRBJ2-2 and V is TRBV7-2, with D possibly matching TRBD2 (5 bases). The germline CDR1 and CDR2 sequences are SGHTA and FQGNSA. The V gene lost 11 bases and the J gene lost 2 bases, with 12 bases spanning the gap. The CDR3 consists of 13 residues. CDR3 loop: CAGGAANTGELFF. CDR3 coding DNA: TGTGCCGGAGGAGCGGCCAACACCGGGGAGCTGTTTTTT.